This TCR beta chain originates from a study of blood T cell repertoires in COVID-19. In the study overall: From the United States, Italy and Spain came samples of acute and convalescent COVID-19. Sample material is recorded as cDNA or gDNA derived from T cells, B-cell-depleted T cells, or PBMCs.

With 2 bases clipped from V and 6 bases from J, the junction kept 8 bases outside the gene matches. The germline CDR1 and CDR2 sequences are KGHSH and LQKENI. The CDR3 has 15 residues. Authors' methods: Reference gene primer amplification yielded estimated nucleated cell counts. The data were produced by immunoSEQ multiplex PCR, yet TCRdb's version contains in-frame clones alone and is incomplete. V and J calls and clone size are given by that table; D and trimming were obtained from the DNA. The top ten clones hold 13% to 15% of a sample with tens of thousands of clones, more than 70% of them seen once.

Material for sequencing was peripheral blood. This sequence was found in a human donor with active COVID-19. The donor label of this sample is uncertain. The chain has TRBV18 and TRBJ2-7; 9 nucleotides agree with TRBD1. In DNA form, the CDR3 reads TGTGCCAGCTCACCAGATATGACAGGGGGTCTCGAGCAGTACTTC. It codes for CASSPDMTGGLEQYF.